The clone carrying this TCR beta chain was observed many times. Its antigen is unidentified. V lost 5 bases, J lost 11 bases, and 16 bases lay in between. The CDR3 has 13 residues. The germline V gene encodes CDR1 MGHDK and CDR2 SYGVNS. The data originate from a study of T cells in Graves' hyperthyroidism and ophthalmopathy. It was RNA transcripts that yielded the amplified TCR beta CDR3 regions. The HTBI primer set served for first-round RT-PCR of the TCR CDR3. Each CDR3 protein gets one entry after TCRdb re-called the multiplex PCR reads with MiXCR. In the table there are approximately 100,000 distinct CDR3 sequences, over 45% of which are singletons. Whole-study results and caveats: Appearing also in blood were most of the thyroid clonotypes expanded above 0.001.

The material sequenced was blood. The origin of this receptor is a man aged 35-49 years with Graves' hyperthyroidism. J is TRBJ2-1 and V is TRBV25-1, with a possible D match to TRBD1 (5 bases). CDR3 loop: CASSPSRQGQQFF. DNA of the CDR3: TGTGCCAGCAGTCCCTCCCGGCAGGGCCAGCAGTTCTTC.